The present entry profiles one T cell receptor beta chain with its context. Its target is not known. The protocol was immunoSEQ multiplex PCR, while the TCRdb copy is restricted to in-frame clones and leaves out a portion. The table includes some 230,000 clones, around 90% detected once. This CDR3 region has 12 residues. V lost 9 bases and J lost 3; bases outside the gene matches: 3. The germline V gene encodes CDR1 SNHLY and CDR2 FYNNEI. This sample was included in a study of cytomegalovirus exposure and HLA in healthy donors. Separate from the roughly 610-subject first cohort, the roughly 120-subject validation cohort was the one that the donors belonged to. Study results and limitations: The study recorded about 150 TCR beta chains that were cytomegalovirus-associated.

V and J are TRBV2 and TRBJ2-7, with 9 positions matching TRBD2. Sequenced: PBMCs. The clonotype originates from a woman younger than 30 in good health and CMV-seronegative. The CDR3 loop reads CARGREGYEQYF. In nucleotides, the CDR3 is TGTGCCAGGGGGCGGGAGGGCTACGAGCAGTACTTC.